These 15 T cell receptor beta chains were all obtained from the same sample, sequenced in a study of cytomegalovirus exposure and HLA in healthy donors. The PCR employed 60 Vbeta primers together with 13 Jbeta primers. Sequencing was performed with immunoSEQ multiplex PCR; in TCRdb, only in-frame clones are kept and a portion is missing. The data show about 160,000 clones, approximately 81% seen once. The specimen was PBMCs. The source of these receptors is a man aged 18 to 30 in good health and CMV-seropositive.

The gene calls are TRBV6-6 and TRBJ2-2; 8 bases map to TRBD2. Germline CDR1 reads MNHNY; CDR2 reads SVGAGI (reference sequence). The CDR3 sequence is 14 residues long. Trimming at V came to 8 bases and at J to 6 bases, leaving 8 bases not matched to a gene. CDR3 nucleotide sequence: TGTGCCAGCCGCCAGCGGGGGAAGGCCGGGGAGCTGTTTTTT. As protein: CASRQRGKAGELFF.

The V and J genes are TRBV6-5 and TRBJ1-1; D is uncertain. The CDR3 has 15 amino acids. Trimming removed 0 bases from V and 5 bases from J, with 13 bases in between. CDR1 is MNHEY, CDR2 SVGAGI, per germline. Written as DNA, the CDR3 is TGTGCCAGCAGTTACTCTAATGCTATCCGTACTGAAGCTTTCTTT. Residues: CASSYSNAIRTEAFF.

The gene calls are TRBV7-2 and TRBJ2-3; 7 bases line up with TRBD2. The CDR3 consists of 14 residues. CDR1 is SGHTA, CDR2 FQGNSA, per germline. The V gene end was trimmed by 5 bases and the J gene end by 6 bases; junction bases not matched to a gene: 8. The DNA for the CDR3 is TGTGCCAGCAGCCACAGTTGGGGGGGGGATACGCAGTATTTT. Translated, it gives CASSHSWGGDTQYF.

This chain links TRBV9 with TRBJ2-7; TRBD1 matches 7 bases. The CDR3 spans 15 residues. Per germline, CDR1 SGDLS and CDR2 YYNGEE. Unmatched junction bases numbered 6, after V lost 2 bases and J lost 1 base. Here the CDR3 DNA reads TGTGCCAGCAGCGTCGGGCTACAGGGGTCCTACGAGCAGTACTTC. Encoded protein: CASSVGLQGSYEQYF.

This clone was found once. The V and J genes are TRBV7-3 and TRBJ2-1; 9 bases match TRBD2. CDR1 is SGHTA and CDR2 is FQGTGA in the germline V gene. The CDR3 consists of 19 residues. V lost 1 base to trimming and J lost 0 bases; unmatched junction nucleotides: 10. For the CDR3, the DNA is TGTGCCAGCAGCTTAATGGGGCGGGGGGGCTTTAGCTCCTACAATGAGCAGTTCTTC. Its protein product is CASSLMGRGGFSSYNEQFF.

The genes are TRBV27 and TRBJ2-5; TRBD2 agrees at 7 bases. The CDR3 contains 15 residues. Germline V gene lookup returns CDR1 MNHEY and CDR2 SMNVEV (reference sequence). V lost 3 bases to trimming and J lost 4 bases; unmatched junction nucleotides: 8. The CDR3: CASSLRAGRGETQYF. CDR3 DNA sequence: TGTGCCAGCAGTTTGAGGGCGGGGAGGGGAGAGACCCAGTACTTC.

The chain carries TRBV10-1 and TRBJ2-6; TRBD1 aligns across 11 bases. Trimming took 5 bases from V and 1 from J; bases not matched to a gene: 10. CDR1 is WNHNN and CDR2 is SYGVQD in the germline V gene (reference sequence). The CDR3 sequence is 19 residues long. CDR3 sequence reads: CASSTGTGGEKSGANVLTF. The CDR3 DNA follows: TGCGCCAGCAGTACCGGGACAGGGGGTGAGAAGTCTGGGGCCAACGTCCTGACTTTC.

This clone was recorded a few times. The V call is TRBV7-9, the J call TRBJ2-1; weak D call: TRBD2 (5 bases). CDR3 length: 13 amino acids. The V gene lost 11 bases and the J gene lost 0 bases, with 11 bases spanning the gap. Per the germline V gene, CDR1 is SEHNR and CDR2 is FQNEAQ (reference sequence). CDR3 DNA: TGTGCCGGAGCGGTACTCTCCTACAATGAGCAGTTCTTC. As protein: CAGAVLSYNEQFF.

This clone has just a few counts. The chain couples TRBV5-1 to TRBJ1-3; D perhaps matches TRBD1 (5 bases). Looked up from germline, CDR1 is SGHRS and CDR2 is YFSETQ. The CDR3 totals 15 residues. V was pared by 0 bases and J by 2 bases, with 9 bases between. The CDR3, as DNA: TGCGCCAGCAGCTTGGGGCCAGGGACTGGAAACACCATATATTTT. Protein product: CASSLGPGTGNTIYF.

The gene calls are TRBV4-1 and TRBJ2-1, with 10 bases aligning to TRBD2. The germline V gene has CDR1 MGHRA and CDR2 YSYEKL. This CDR3 is built from 17 residues. J was trimmed by 5 bases and V by 3 bases; bases with no gene match: 10. The CDR3 region is CASSQLSSGGKNNEQFF. Here the CDR3 DNA reads TGCGCCAGCAGCCAGCTTAGTAGCGGGGGGAAGAACAATGAGCAGTTCTTC.

The rearrangement links TRBV9 to TRBJ2-1; tentatively, D is TRBD1 (5 bases). The CDR3 sequence is 15 residues long. V shed 0 bases and J shed 8 bases, with 15 bases lying between them. The V gene's germline CDR1 is SGDLS and CDR2 YYNGEE. DNA for the CDR3: TGTGCCAGCAGCGTAGCTTGGGGAAGGGGTTATGAGCAGTTCTTC. This sequence encodes CASSVAWGRGYEQFF.

The rearrangement uses TRBV13 and TRBJ2-7; D gene ambiguous. The V end lost 5 bases, the J end lost 3 bases, and 20 bases lay between the germline ends. Germline assignment: CDR1 PRHDT and CDR2 FYEKMQ (reference sequence). CDR3 length equals 16 residues. The CDR3 DNA follows: TGTGCCAGCAGCCCCTCTCCAGCGCTGCACCACTACGAGCAGTACTTC. This codes for CASSPSPALHHYEQYF.

Written as DNA, the CDR3 is TGTGCCAGCAGTTTACTAGCGGGGACCCGCACAGATACGCAGTATTTT. The encoded protein is CASSLLAGTRTDTQYF. The genes are TRBV6-5 and TRBJ2-3, with TRBD2 matching over 10 bases. The CDR3 length is 16 residues. Trimming at V came to 4 bases and at J to 1 base, leaving 5 bases not matched to a gene. CDR1 and CDR2 (germline): MNHEY, SVGAGI.

This chain joins TRBV6-5 and TRBJ1-4; the D is unclear. V lost 2 bases to trimming and J lost 3 bases, with 7 bases between them. CDR1 is MNHEY and CDR2 is SVGAGI in the germline V gene. The CDR3 extends over 14 amino acids. The CDR3 nucleotides are TGTGCCAGCAGTTACGGGAGGGCTAATGAAAAACTGTTTTTT. Translation gives CASSYGRANEKLFF.

The chain links TRBV6-4 to TRBJ1-6, with no clear D. The V end lost 4 bases, the J end lost 7 bases, and 11 bases lay between the germline ends. The CDR3 spans 14 residues. Germline CDR1 reads MRHNA; CDR2 reads SNTAGT. CDR3 coding DNA: TGTGCCAGCAGTGTCAGCCCAGGAAATTCACCCCTCCACTTT. Its translation: CASSVSPGNSPLHF.